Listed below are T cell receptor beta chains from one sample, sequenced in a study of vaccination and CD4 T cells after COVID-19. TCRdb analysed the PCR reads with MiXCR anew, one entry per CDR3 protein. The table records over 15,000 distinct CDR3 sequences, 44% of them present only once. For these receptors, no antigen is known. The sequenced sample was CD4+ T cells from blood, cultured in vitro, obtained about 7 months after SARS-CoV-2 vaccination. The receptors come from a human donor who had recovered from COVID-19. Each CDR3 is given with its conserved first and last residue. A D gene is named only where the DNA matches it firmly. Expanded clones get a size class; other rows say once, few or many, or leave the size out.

CASSLNQRDTQYF | TGTGCCAGCAGCTTAAATCAGCGGGATACGCAGTATTTT | TRBJ2-3 | - | - | TRBV7-3
CSAGQGASNQPQHF | TGCAGTGCTGGACAGGGGGCCAGCAATCAGCCCCAGCATTTT | TRBJ1-5 | few | TRBD1 | TRBV20-1
CASSPPGLVIREQFF | TGTGCCAGCTCACCACCGGGACTAGTTATTCGTGAGCAGTTCTTC | TRBJ2-1 | - | TRBD2 | TRBV18
CASSPRDNTGGELFF | TGTGCCAGCAGCCCCCGGGACAATACCGGCGGGGAGCTGTTTTTT | TRBJ2-2 | - | - | TRBV11-1
CASSLGAGVTDTQYF | TGTGCCAGCAGCTTAGGGGCGGGGGTCACAGATACGCAGTATTTT | TRBJ2-3 | few | TRBD2 | TRBV7-9
CATSRDQGGNTEAFF | TGTGCCACCAGCAGAGATCAGGGAGGGAACACTGAAGCTTTCTTT | TRBJ1-1 | few | - | TRBV15
CASSLTSGANVLTF | TGTGCCAGCAGCTTAACCTCTGGGGCCAACGTCCTGACTTTC | TRBJ2-6 | - | - | TRBV7-9
CASSASGTKETQYF | TGTGCCAGCAGCGCCTCGGGGACAAAAGAGACCCAGTACTTC | TRBJ2-5 | - | - | TRBV11-2
CASLRDTKLGELFF | TGTGCCAGCCTAAGGGACACCAAACTCGGGGAGCTGTTTTTT | TRBJ2-2 | - | - | TRBV12-3/TRBV12-4
CATSRALAGGTDTQYF | TGTGCCACCAGCAGAGCTTTAGCGGGGGGCACAGATACGCAGTATTTT | TRBJ2-3 | few | TRBD2 | TRBV15
CASSSQVNTEAFF | TGTGCTAGCAGCTCCCAGGTGAACACTGAAGCTTTCTTT | TRBJ1-1 | - | - | TRBV7-7
CAISKDRARNQPQHF | TGTGCCATCAGCAAAGACAGGGCTCGCAATCAGCCCCAGCATTTT | TRBJ1-5 | few | TRBD1 | TRBV10-3
CASSLEYWQDYEQYF | TGTGCCAGCAGCTTAGAGTACTGGCAGGACTACGAGCAGTACTTC | TRBJ2-7 | - | - | TRBV7-2
CASREGLYTEAFF | TGTGCCAGCAGAGAGGGGCTTTACACTGAAGCTTTCTTT | TRBJ1-1 | medium-sized | - | TRBV6-1
CASSPATIGELFF | TGTGCCAGCAGTCCAGCAACAATCGGGGAGCTGTTTTTT | TRBJ2-2 | - | - | TRBV6-1
CASSWRLPHYNSPLHF | TGCGCCAGCAGCTGGAGATTACCTCACTATAATTCACCCCTCCACTTT | TRBJ1-6 | once | - | TRBV23-1
CASSYTGGPKNIQYF | TGTGCCAGCAGTTACACAGGGGGGCCCAAAAACATTCAGTACTTC | TRBJ2-4 | - | TRBD1 | TRBV6-5
CSAIWSGAGYEQFF | TGCAGTGCTATTTGGTCAGGGGCCGGCTATGAGCAGTTCTTC | TRBJ2-1 | - | - | TRBV20-1
CASSLAGKVNEQYF | TGTGCCAGCAGTCTAGCGGGAAAGGTTAACGAGCAGTACTTC | TRBJ2-7 | - | - | TRBV12-1
CASSRGTGRGEQYF | TGCGCCAGCAGCCGGGGGACAGGTCGGGGCGAGCAGTACTTC | TRBJ2-7 | - | TRBD1 | TRBV4-3
CASSLSGVSNQPQHF | TGTGCCAGCAGCTTATCAGGGGTCAGCAATCAGCCCCAGCATTTT | TRBJ1-5 | medium-sized | - | TRBV7-3
CASSPLPGRTDTQYF | TGTGCCAGCAGTCCCCTTCCGGGGAGGACAGATACGCAGTATTTT | TRBJ2-3 | - | - | TRBV27
CASSLGLARTSFYEQYF | TGTGCCAGCAGCCTAGGACTAGCAAGGACCTCATTCTACGAGCAGTACTTC | TRBJ2-7 | few | TRBD2 | TRBV7-6
CSARDGTSGVALGQYF | TGCAGTGCTAGAGATGGAACTAGCGGGGTAGCTTTGGGGCAGTACTTC | TRBJ2-7 | - | TRBD2 | TRBV20-1
CASSLRPTDTQYF | TGTGCCAGCAGTTTAAGGCCCACAGATACGCAGTATTTT | TRBJ2-3 | few | - | TRBV28
CATSDRYRVWEQYF | TGTGCCACCAGTGACAGATACAGGGTGTGGGAGCAGTACTTC | TRBJ2-7 | - | - | TRBV24-1
CASSPGTGGNYGYTF | TGTGCCAGCAGCCCCGGGACAGGGGGCAACTATGGCTACACCTTC | TRBJ1-2 | - | TRBD1 | TRBV7-9
CASSPSGTGALGNSPLHF | TGTGCCAGCAGTCCATCCGGGACAGGGGCGCTCGGTAATTCACCCCTCCACTTT | TRBJ1-6 | - | TRBD1 | TRBV27
CSARRDLNQPQHF | TGCAGTGCAAGGAGGGATCTCAATCAGCCCCAGCATTTT | TRBJ1-5 | few | - | TRBV20-1
CASSPRGTVNTEAFF | TGTGCCAGCAGTCCTCGCGGGACAGTTAACACTGAAGCTTTCTTT | TRBJ1-1 | - | TRBD1 | TRBV6-2/TRBV6-3
CATSDAIAGTGYGYTF | TGTGCCACCAGTGATGCAATTGCCGGGACAGGCTATGGCTACACCTTC | TRBJ1-2 | - | TRBD1 | TRBV24-1
CASIRQGGGQPQHF | TGTGCCAGCATCAGACAGGGAGGAGGGCAGCCCCAGCATTTT | TRBJ1-5 | - | TRBD1 | TRBV6-1
CASSITHPSYNEQFF | TGTGCCAGCAGTATCACACACCCTTCCTACAATGAGCAGTTCTTC | TRBJ2-1 | - | - | TRBV27
CSARDRRTGDNSPLHF | TGCAGTGCTAGAGATAGGAGGACAGGGGATAATTCACCCCTCCACTTT | TRBJ1-6 | - | TRBD1 | TRBV20-1
CASSQGLAGANEQFF | TGTGCCAGCAGCCAAGGACTAGCGGGAGCGAATGAGCAGTTCTTC | TRBJ2-1 | - | TRBD2 | TRBV4-2
CSAITGESYEQYF | TGCAGTGCTATTACGGGAGAGTCCTACGAGCAGTACTTC | TRBJ2-7 | - | - | TRBV20-1
CASSNRVNQPQHF | TGTGCCAGCAGTAACAGGGTCAATCAGCCCCAGCATTTT | TRBJ1-5 | few | - | TRBV6-2/TRBV6-3
CASSNRDRVSYNEQFF | TGTGCCAGCAGTAACCGGGACAGGGTCTCCTACAATGAGCAGTTCTTC | TRBJ2-1 | - | TRBD1 | TRBV6-1
CASSISKAADTQYF | TGTGCCAGTAGTATCTCCAAAGCGGCAGATACGCAGTATTTT | TRBJ2-3 | - | - | TRBV19
CASRRQQPASTDTQYF | TGCGCCAGCAGACGACAGCAGCCCGCCAGCACAGATACGCAGTATTTT | TRBJ2-3 | - | - | TRBV4-1
CASSQRLAGSSNEQFF | TGTGCCAGCAGCCAACGGCTAGCGGGATCCAGCAATGAGCAGTTCTTC | TRBJ2-1 | - | - | TRBV12-1
CASSARAGTDTQYF | TGTGCCAGCAGCGCCCGGGCTGGCACAGATACGCAGTATTTT | TRBJ2-3 | few | - | TRBV7-3
CASSRREGDTQYF | TGTGCCAGCAGTCGGAGAGAGGGAGATACGCAGTATTTT | TRBJ2-3 | few | - | TRBV6-4
CASSYSPGQGKETQYF | TGTGCCAGCAGTTACTCACCGGGACAGGGAAAAGAGACCCAGTACTTC | TRBJ2-5 | - | TRBD1 | TRBV6-5
CASSELSGAGGRHPIYEQYF | TGTGCCAGCAGTGAATTGTCCGGAGCGGGGGGACGACACCCTATCTACGAGCAGTACTTC | TRBJ2-7 | - | TRBD2 | TRBV6-1
CSASRNRADTQYF | TGCAGTGCTAGTCGCAATAGGGCAGATACGCAGTATTTT | TRBJ2-3 | - | - | TRBV20-1
CSARVAQETQYF | TGCAGTGCTAGAGTAGCACAAGAGACCCAGTACTTC | TRBJ2-5 | - | - | TRBV20-1
CSARGDREITEAFF | TGCAGTGCCCGGGGGGACAGGGAGATAACTGAAGCTTTCTTT | TRBJ1-1 | few | TRBD1 | TRBV20-1
CATSRDSGGTGEAQYF | TGTGCCACCAGCAGAGATTCGGGAGGCACGGGGGAGGCCCAGTACTTC | TRBJ2-5 | - | TRBD2 | TRBV15
CASSLVPTITDTQYF | TGTGCCAGCAGCTTAGTCCCCACAATCACAGATACGCAGTATTTT | TRBJ2-3 | - | - | TRBV7-6